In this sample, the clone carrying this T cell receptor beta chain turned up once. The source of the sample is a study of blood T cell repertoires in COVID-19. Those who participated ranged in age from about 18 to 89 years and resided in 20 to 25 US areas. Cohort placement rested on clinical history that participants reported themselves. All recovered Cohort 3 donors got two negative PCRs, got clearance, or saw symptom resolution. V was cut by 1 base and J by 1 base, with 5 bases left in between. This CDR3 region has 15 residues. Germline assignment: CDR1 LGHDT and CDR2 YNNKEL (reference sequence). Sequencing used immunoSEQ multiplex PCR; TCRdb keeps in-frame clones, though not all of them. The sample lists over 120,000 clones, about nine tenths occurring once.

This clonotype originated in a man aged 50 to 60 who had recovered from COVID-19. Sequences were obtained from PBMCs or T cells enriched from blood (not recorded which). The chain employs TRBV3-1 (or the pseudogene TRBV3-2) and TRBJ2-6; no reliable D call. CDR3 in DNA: TGTGCCAGCAGCCAAGGGCAGTCTGGGGCCAACGTCCTGACTTTC. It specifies CASSQGQSGANVLTF.